This T cell receptor (beta chain) originates from a study of regulatory T cells in long-lasting Graves disease. Study-level findings and limits: With persistent disease, TRBV28, TRBJ1-2 and TRBJ2-5 were the favored segments. Samples came from peripheral blood alone, without thyroid tissue. With a few thousand shared public clonotypes, persistent patients exceeded new patients, who shared just over 950.

Documented time point: persistent/refractory GD, antithyroid drugs over 5 years with positive TRAb. Scientists built the TCR library using RNA that was extracted from PBMCs. The germline CDR1 and CDR2 sequences are SGDLS and YYNGEE. The V gene end was trimmed by 4 bases and the J gene end by 2 bases; junction bases not matched to a gene: 5. There are 15 residues in the CDR3. Assembly of TCR beta libraries relied on iRepertoire HTBI primers together with Arm-PCR of CDR3 regions. In the source study's methods: Looking across samples, the authors found 55 to 70 TRBV and approximately 14 TRBJ segments. TCRdb passed the multiplex PCR reads through MiXCR, listing each CDR3 protein once. What appears here as the V and J calls and clone size reflects TCRdb's work, not the paper's. The sample yields 430,000 or so distinct CDR3 sequences, approximately 22% seen once. Ten or more counts support this clonotype. No antigen is known for it.

The sequenced sample was peripheral blood mononuclear cells (PBMCs), obtained when the disease was refractory, from a patient treated with antithyroid drugs. This receptor was obtained from a female donor with Graves disease. The chain uses TRBV9 and TRBJ1-5, with 8 bases that match TRBD1. This CDR3 is CASSPTGAGNQPQHF. In nucleotides, the CDR3 is TGTGCCAGCAGCCCGACAGGGGCCGGCAATCAGCCCCAGCATTTT.